These 3 T cell receptor beta chains came from one sample sequenced in a study of breast tumors, draining lymph nodes, adjacent tissues (dated by TCRdb to about 2016). The lymph node samples were taken from the axillary draining lymph nodes of breast cancer patients. The library came from multiplex PCR. Reads for this sample came from an Illumina HiSeq 2000. TCRdb itself trimmed the public reads at Q25 with fastp, ran MiXCR and retained productive beta chains. For every CDR3 protein sequence, its rows merge into one entry that carries the most common genes and DNA. Here the sample has over 200,000 distinct CDR3 sequences; around 35% occur a single time. The ten largest clonotypes hold about 3.9% of the sample. Sequenced input: axillary lymph node tissue. These receptors came from a female donor with breast cancer. Some clones in this sample may be carry-over from other donors' samples.

This clonotype was observed at least ten times. The chain combines TRBV10-3 with TRBJ2-5; D not certain. The germline V gene has CDR1 ENHRY and CDR2 SYGVKD. The CDR3 has 12 residues. V was shortened by 5 bases and J by 5 bases, with 9 bases between the two germline ends. CDR3: CAISLLGETQYF. DNA of the CDR3: TGTGCCATCAGTCTATTGGGGGAGACCCAGTACTTC.

There are many counts of this clonotype. The chain carries TRBV7-9 and TRBJ1-2, with TRBD1 matching 7 bases. The V segment lost 5 bases and the J segment 3 bases; nucleotides outside the gene matches: 6. The germline CDR1 and CDR2 sequences are SEHNR and FQNEAQ (reference sequence). This CDR3 comprises 14 residues. In DNA, the CDR3 is TGTGCCAGCAGCACAACTCAGGGGGACTATGGCTACACCTTC. It specifies CASSTTQGDYGYTF.

On this clonotype itself: At one of its ends the junction is not consistent with the germline gene, which may arise from a read error. The CDR3 coding sequence is TGTGCCAGCTCACAAGGAAGGGATACGGAGTATTTT. Translation: CASSQGRDTEYF. The chain has TRBV18 and TRBJ2-3, with D unclear. CDR3 size: 12 residues. Germline loops: CDR1 KGHSH, CDR2 LQKENI.